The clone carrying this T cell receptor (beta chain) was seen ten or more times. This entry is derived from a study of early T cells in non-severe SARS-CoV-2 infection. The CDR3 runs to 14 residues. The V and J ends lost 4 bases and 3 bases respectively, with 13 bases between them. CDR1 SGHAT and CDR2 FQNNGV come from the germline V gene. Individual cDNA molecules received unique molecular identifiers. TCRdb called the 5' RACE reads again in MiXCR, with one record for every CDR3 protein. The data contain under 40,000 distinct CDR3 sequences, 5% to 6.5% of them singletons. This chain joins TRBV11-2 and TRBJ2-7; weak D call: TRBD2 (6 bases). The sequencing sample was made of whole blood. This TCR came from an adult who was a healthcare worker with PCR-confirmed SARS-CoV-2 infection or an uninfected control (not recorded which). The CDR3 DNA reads TGTGCCAGCAGCTCGACCCGGGGGATCTACGAGCAGTACTTC. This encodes CASSSTRGIYEQYF.